The next 24 T cell receptor beta chains were all read from a single sample in a study of T cells in Graves' hyperthyroidism and ophthalmopathy. Amplified TCR beta CDR3 regions derived from RNA transcripts. The HTBI primer set drove a first-round RT-PCR of the TCR CDR3. TCRdb reprocessed the multiplex PCR reads via MiXCR and lists one record per CDR3 protein. The data show hundreds of thousands of distinct CDR3 sequences, about 35% seen once. Source material: blood. The receptor set was obtained from a woman in her thirties or forties with Graves' hyperthyroidism.

The V gene is TRBV10-3, the J gene TRBJ1-2, with TRBD1 identical over 7 bases. After removal of 2 bases from V and 4 bases from J, the junction contained 7 bases not matched to a gene. CDR1 and CDR2 from the germline V gene are ENHRY and SYGVKD. This CDR3 comprises 15 residues. The CDR3 protein is CAISEKVDRLYGYTF. The CDR3, as DNA: TGTGCCATCAGTGAGAAAGTGGACAGGCTCTATGGCTACACCTTC.

This chain connects TRBV7-2 to TRBJ2-7; no firm D call. CDR3 length equals 15 residues. V was trimmed by 3 bases and J by 5 bases, leaving 17 bases between them. Looked up from germline, CDR1 is SGHTA and CDR2 is FQGNSA. For the CDR3, the DNA is TGTGCCAGCAGCTTCGGCGGTTCAACTGCTAACGAGCAGTACTTC. Translating it yields CASSFGGSTANEQYF.

The chain couples TRBV2 to TRBJ2-7; 9 positions agree with TRBD1. The CDR3 consists of 15 residues. The ends lost 2 bases at V and 3 bases at J; junction bases unmatched: 5. Germline V gives CDR1 SNHLY, CDR2 FYNNEI. The DNA of the CDR3 is TGTGCCAGCAGTGAATTTAAGACAGGGGGCTACGAGCAGTACTTC. Encoded protein: CASSEFKTGGYEQYF.

This clonotype came up many times. The chain links TRBV15 to TRBJ2-2; no firm D call. Trimming removed 1 base from V and 5 bases from J, with 5 bases in between. CDR3 length: 13 residues. Germline CDR1 and CDR2: LNHNV and YYDKDF (reference sequence). CDR3 nucleotide sequence: TGTGCCACCAGCAGAGGTTTTACCGGGGAGCTGTTTTTT. Its protein product is CATSRGFTGELFF.

Only a few counts were recorded for this clonotype. The chain uses TRBV4-3 and TRBJ1-2, with unresolved D. Germline V gene sequence: CDR1 LGHNA, CDR2 YSLEER. This CDR3 comprises 14 residues. The CDR3 loop is CAAREGGRSYGYTF. The CDR3 DNA follows: TGCGCTGCCCGAGAGGGTGGGCGGAGCTATGGCTACACCTTC.

This clonotype was counted many times. This chain connects TRBV10-2 to TRBJ1-4, with 7 bases lining up with TRBD1. The CDR3 sequence is 14 residues long. V was clipped by 7 bases and J by 6 bases; unmatched bases: 8. Per germline, CDR1 WSHSY and CDR2 SAAADI. CDR3 sequence (DNA): TGCGCCAGCAATAATCGACAGGGAGATGAAAAACTGTTTTTT. This sequence encodes CASNNRQGDEKLFF.

This chain uses TRBV24-1 with TRBJ2-2; D may be TRBD2 (6 bases). CDR1 and CDR2 from the germline V gene are KGHDR and SFDVKD. The CDR3 contains 15 residues. V gave up 2 bases and J gave up 6 bases, with 12 bases separating them. The CDR3 loop reads CATSDSGLLAGELFF. CDR3 DNA: TGTGCCACCAGTGATTCGGGACTGCTAGCCGGGGAGCTGTTTTTT.

The chain joins TRBV5-6 to TRBJ1-3, with no clear D. CDR1 and CDR2 (germline): SGHDT, YYEEEE. CDR3 length: 13 amino acids. The V gene lost 7 bases and the J gene lost 15 bases, with 23 bases spanning the gap. The CDR3 protein is CASGRDPPRGEYF. For the CDR3, the DNA is TGTGCCAGCGGGCGGGATCCTCCACGAGGTGAATATTTT.

There are a few counts of this clonotype. The V gene is TRBV19, the J gene TRBJ2-7, with D possibly matching TRBD1 (7 bases). Germline assignment: CDR1 LNHDA and CDR2 SQIVND (reference sequence). The length of the CDR3 is 13 residues. Deletions cut 10 bases from V and 4 bases from J, with 17 bases between. The CDR3 nucleotides are TGTGCCACCGCGGGACAGCCCTCTTACGAGCAGTACTTC. Protein: CATAGQPSYEQYF. The full variable domain, in which reference TRBV19 and TRBJ2-7 provide the parts outside the CDR3, is DGGITQSPKYLFRKEGQNVTLSCEQNLNHDAMYWYRQDPGQGLRLIYYSQIVNDFQKGDIAEGYSVSREKKESFPLTVTSAQKNPTAFYLCATAGQPSYEQYFGPGTRLTVT.

This clonotype has just a few counts. The chain employs TRBV7-9 and TRBJ1-4; weak D call: TRBD1 (5 bases). V was cut by 4 bases and J by 0 bases, with 15 bases left in between. The length of the CDR3 is 17 residues. CDR1 and CDR2 (germline): SEHNR, FQNEAQ (reference sequence). The CDR3 sequence is CASSSRRDSSTNEKLFF. For the CDR3, the DNA is TGTGCCAGCAGCTCCCGCCGCGACAGCTCAACTAATGAAAAACTGTTTTTT.

The V gene is TRBV25-1, the J gene TRBJ1-2; D unresolved. The germline CDR1 and CDR2 sequences are MGHDK and SYGVNS. CDR3 length: 15 residues. V was clipped by 5 bases and J by 5 bases, with 18 bases between them. The CDR3 bases are TGTGCCAGCAGTCCCAAGGGAAAGCGATCTTATGGCTACACCTTC. Its protein is CASSPKGKRSYGYTF.

This clonotype has a count of ten or more. The chain joins TRBV7-9 to TRBJ1-3, with TRBD1 as a possible D gene (5 bases). Per the germline V gene, CDR1 is SEHNR and CDR2 is FQNEAQ (reference sequence). V was trimmed by 2 bases and J by 2 bases, leaving 19 bases between them. There are 18 residues in the CDR3. CDR3 bases: TGTGCCAGCAGCTTAAACTCCGGGACGATACCCACTGGAAACACCATATATTTT. Its protein is CASSLNSGTIPTGNTIYF.

The J gene is TRBJ2-3, the V gene TRBV29-1; TRBD1 agrees at 7 bases. Germline V gene data show CDR1 as SQVTM and CDR2 as ANQGSEA. V dropped 5 bases and J dropped 5; count of bases not matched to a gene: 13. This CDR3 has 15 amino acids. As DNA, the CDR3 is TGCAGCGTTCCGTCTTTCAGGACAGGACGAGATACGCAGTATTTT. Translated, it gives CSVPSFRTGRDTQYF.

A note on this clonotype: The junction shows a germline mismatch at one end, possibly a read error. The chain's CDR3 is CAGSLERGPNTEAFF. The CDR3 DNA reads as TGTGCCGGCAGTTTAGAGCGGGGCCCGAACACTGAAGCTTTCTTT. The chain has TRBV2 and TRBJ1-1, with D possibly matching TRBD1 (5 bases). Germline CDR1 reads SNHLY; CDR2 reads FYNNEI. The CDR3 has 15 residues.

The chain's CDR3 is CAISLPTSGGVDEQFF. The CDR3 bases are TGTGCCATCAGTCTCCCGACTAGCGGGGGGGTGGATGAGCAGTTCTTC. This chain links TRBV10-3 with TRBJ2-1, with TRBD2 matching 14 bases. Losses at the gene ends were 5 bases for V and 8 bases for J; bases not matched to a gene: 8. CDR1 and CDR2 (germline): ENHRY, SYGVKD. This CDR3 has 16 residues.

Points on this clonotype: At one boundary the junction diverges from the germline segment, which might be a read error. The chain employs TRBV7-7 and TRBJ2-2; possibly TRBD2 for D (6 bases). The CDR3 spans 16 residues. Germline CDR1 SSHAT, CDR2 FNYEAQ (reference sequence). The CDR3 DNA reads TGTGCTAGCAGCTTAGTCGGAGCTGGGGGGTCCGGGGAGCTGTTTTTT. The encoded protein is CASSLVGAGGSGELFF.

This clonotype was seen only once. This chain connects TRBV6-5 to TRBJ1-2; 7 bases match TRBD1. Trimming at V came to 7 bases and at J to 3 bases, leaving 14 bases not matched to a gene. The CDR3 consists of 16 residues. CDR1 and CDR2 (germline): MNHEY, SVGAGI. This CDR3 reads CASMTTQRGQDYGYTF. The CDR3, as DNA: TGTGCCAGCATGACCACTCAGAGGGGGCAGGACTATGGCTACACCTTC.

The chain links TRBV7-2 to TRBJ1-2; D gene ambiguous. V lost 3 bases to trimming and J lost 0 bases, with 11 bases between them. The CDR3 has 15 residues. Germline loops: CDR1 SGHTA, CDR2 FQGNSA. CDR3 loop: CASSFRAGANYGYTF. The CDR3 DNA reads as TGTGCCAGCAGCTTCCGCGCGGGAGCTAACTATGGCTACACCTTC.

This clonotype was observed a few times. V gene TRBV12-3 or TRBV12-4 combines with J gene TRBJ2-7, with D possibly being TRBD1 (5 bases). V was shortened by 5 bases and J by 5 bases, with 10 bases between the two germline ends. The CDR3 is 12 residues long. The CDR3 DNA follows: TGTGCCAGCAGTCGAGCAGGGAACGAGCAGTACTTC. Its translation: CASSRAGNEQYF.

This clonotype was seen only a few times. An end of the junction does not agree with germline; a read error may underlie this. The chain links TRBV9 to TRBJ2-7, with 7 bases identical to TRBD2. This CDR3 contains 16 residues. Germline CDR1 SGDLS, CDR2 YYNGEE. CDR3 sequence (DNA): TGTGCCAGCAGCGTAGGGGGCGGGGGAGCCGGGTACGGGCAGTACTTC. This gives the protein CASSVGGGGAGYGQYF.

The J gene is TRBJ2-7, the V gene TRBV7-8; 11 nucleotides line up with TRBD1. Germline-derived CDR1 and CDR2 are SGHVS and FQNEAQ. CDR3 size: 14 residues. Trimming removed 1 base from V and 6 bases from J; junction bases left unmatched: 2. In DNA, the CDR3 is TGTGCCAGCAGCTTAGGTGGGACAGGGGGCGAGCAGTACTTC. Its protein product is CASSLGGTGGEQYF.

The chain employs TRBV6-1 and TRBJ1-2; D is perhaps TRBD1 (6 bases). Germline V gene data show CDR1 as MNHNS and CDR2 as SASEGT. V was clipped by 5 bases and J by 12 bases, with 16 bases between them. The CDR3 covers 12 residues. The CDR3 DNA reads as TGTGCCAGCAGTCCCCCGGGGGGGCGCAACACCTTC. It codes for CASSPPGGRNTF.

The chain carries TRBV5-5 and TRBJ1-3, with a weak D call TRBD1 (5 bases). Germline assignment: CDR1 SGHKS and CDR2 YYEKEE (reference sequence). Trimming shortened V by 2 bases and J by 7 bases, and 13 bases separated the two germline ends. This CDR3 has 14 amino acids. CDR3 DNA sequence: TGTGCCAGCAGCTTATCTCCAGGGACGAACACCATATATTTT. This codes for CASSLSPGTNTIYF.

The CDR3, as DNA: TGTGCCATCAGTGAGACAGGGGGTGGCTCTGGAAACACCATATATTTT. Its translation is CAISETGGGSGNTIYF. The chain carries TRBV10-3 and TRBJ1-3, with 8 nucleotides matching TRBD1. There are 16 residues in the CDR3. V lost 2 bases and J lost 0; bases outside the gene matches: 3. Germline CDR1 reads ENHRY; CDR2 reads SYGVKD.